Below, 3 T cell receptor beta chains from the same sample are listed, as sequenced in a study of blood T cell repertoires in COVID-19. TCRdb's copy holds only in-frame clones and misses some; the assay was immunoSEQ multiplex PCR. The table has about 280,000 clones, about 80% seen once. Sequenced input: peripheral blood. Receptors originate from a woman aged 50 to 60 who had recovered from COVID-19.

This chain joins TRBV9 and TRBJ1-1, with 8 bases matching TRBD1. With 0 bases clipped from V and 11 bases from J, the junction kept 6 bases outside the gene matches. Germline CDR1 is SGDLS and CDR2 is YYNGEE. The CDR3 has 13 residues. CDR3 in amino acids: CASSVGPGGFAFF. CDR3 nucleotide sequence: TGTGCCAGCAGCGTAGGGCCAGGGGGCTTTGCTTTCTTT.

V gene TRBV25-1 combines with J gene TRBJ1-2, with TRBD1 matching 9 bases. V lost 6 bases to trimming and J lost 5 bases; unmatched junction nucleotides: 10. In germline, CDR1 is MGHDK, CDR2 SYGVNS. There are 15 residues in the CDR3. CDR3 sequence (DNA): TGTGCCAGCAGCGAACCGGGACAGGGCATTTATGGCTACACCTTC. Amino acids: CASSEPGQGIYGYTF.

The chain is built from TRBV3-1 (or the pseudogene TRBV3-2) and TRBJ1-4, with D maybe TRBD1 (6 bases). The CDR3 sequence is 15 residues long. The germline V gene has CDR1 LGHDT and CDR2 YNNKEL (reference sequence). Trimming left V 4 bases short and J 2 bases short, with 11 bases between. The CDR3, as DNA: TGTGCCAGCAGCCCAACAGGGATCACTAATGAAAAACTGTTTTTT. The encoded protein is CASSPTGITNEKLFF.